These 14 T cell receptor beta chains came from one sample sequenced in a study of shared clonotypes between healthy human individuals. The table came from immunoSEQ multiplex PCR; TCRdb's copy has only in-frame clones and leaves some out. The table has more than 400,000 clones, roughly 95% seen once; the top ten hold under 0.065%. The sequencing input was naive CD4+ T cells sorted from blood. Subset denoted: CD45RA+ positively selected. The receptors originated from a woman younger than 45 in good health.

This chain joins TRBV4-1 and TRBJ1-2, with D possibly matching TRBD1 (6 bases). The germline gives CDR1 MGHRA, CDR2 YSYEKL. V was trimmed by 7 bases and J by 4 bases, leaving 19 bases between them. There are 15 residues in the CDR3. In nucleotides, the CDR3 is TGCGCCAGCACCGTCCTGGGACAAGGACCCTATGGCTACACCTTC. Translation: CASTVLGQGPYGYTF.

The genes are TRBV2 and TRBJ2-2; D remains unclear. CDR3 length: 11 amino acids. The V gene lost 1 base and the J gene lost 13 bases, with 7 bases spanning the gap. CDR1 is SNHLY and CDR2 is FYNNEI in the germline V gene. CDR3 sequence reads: CASSEGLLLFF. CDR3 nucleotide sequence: TGTGCCAGCAGTGAAGGGTTATTGCTGTTTTTT.

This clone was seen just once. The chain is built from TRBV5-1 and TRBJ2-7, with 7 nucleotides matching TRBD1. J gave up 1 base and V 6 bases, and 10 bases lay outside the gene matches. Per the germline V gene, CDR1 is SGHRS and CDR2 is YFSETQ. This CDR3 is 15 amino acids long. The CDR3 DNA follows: TGCGCCAGCAAGGGCAGGGGGAATTCTTCCTACGAGCAGTACTTC. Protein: CASKGRGNSSYEQYF.

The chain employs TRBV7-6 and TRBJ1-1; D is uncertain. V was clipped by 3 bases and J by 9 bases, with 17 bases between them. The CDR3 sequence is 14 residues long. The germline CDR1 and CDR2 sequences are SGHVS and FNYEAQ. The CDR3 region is CASSFEPGVLKAFF. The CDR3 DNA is TGTGCCAGCAGCTTCGAGCCAGGAGTATTAAAAGCTTTCTTT.

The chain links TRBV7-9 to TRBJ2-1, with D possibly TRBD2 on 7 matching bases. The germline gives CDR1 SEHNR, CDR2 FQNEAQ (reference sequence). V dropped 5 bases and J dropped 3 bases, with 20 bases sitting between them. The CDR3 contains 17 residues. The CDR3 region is CASSPEGGGRNYNEQFF. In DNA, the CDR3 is TGTGCCAGCAGCCCCGAGGGGGGCGGGAGAAACTACAATGAGCAGTTCTTC.

The CDR3 sequence: CASSPGWRGSSGANVLTF. For the CDR3, the DNA is TGTGCCAGCAGCCCCGGGTGGAGGGGGTCCTCTGGGGCCAACGTCCTGACTTTC. V and J are TRBV7-8 and TRBJ2-6; D possibly uses TRBD1 or TRBD2 (6 bases each). The CDR3 sequence is 18 residues long. The V end was cut by 5 bases, the J end by 0 bases, with 17 bases between. In germline, CDR1 is SGHVS, CDR2 FQNEAQ. The full variable domain, in which reference TRBV7-8 and TRBJ2-6 provide the parts outside the CDR3, is GAGVSQSPRYKVAKRGQDVALRCDPISGHVSLFWYQQALGQGPEFLTYFQNEAQLDKSGLPSDRFFAERPEGSVSTLKIQRTQQEDSAVYLCASSPGWRGSSGANVLTFGAGSRLTVL.

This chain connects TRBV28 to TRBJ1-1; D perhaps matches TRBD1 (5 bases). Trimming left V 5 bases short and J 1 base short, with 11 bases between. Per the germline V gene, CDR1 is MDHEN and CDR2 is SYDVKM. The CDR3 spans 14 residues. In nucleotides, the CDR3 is TGTGCCAGCAGTGGCGGGCAGGGGAACACTGAAGCTTTCTTT. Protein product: CASSGGQGNTEAFF.

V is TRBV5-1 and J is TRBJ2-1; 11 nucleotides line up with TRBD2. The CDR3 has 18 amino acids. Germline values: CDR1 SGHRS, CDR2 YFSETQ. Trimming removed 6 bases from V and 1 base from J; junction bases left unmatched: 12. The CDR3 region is CASTSGLAGDLSYNEQFF. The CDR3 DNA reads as TGCGCCAGCACCTCCGGACTAGCGGGTGATCTATCCTACAATGAGCAGTTCTTC.

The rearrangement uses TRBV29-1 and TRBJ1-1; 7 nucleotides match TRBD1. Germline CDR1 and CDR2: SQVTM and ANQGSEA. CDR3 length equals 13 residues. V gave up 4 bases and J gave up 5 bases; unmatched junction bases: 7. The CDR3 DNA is TGCAGCGTTGGGCAGGCCAGGGGGACTGAAGCTTTCTTT. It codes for CSVGQARGTEAFF.

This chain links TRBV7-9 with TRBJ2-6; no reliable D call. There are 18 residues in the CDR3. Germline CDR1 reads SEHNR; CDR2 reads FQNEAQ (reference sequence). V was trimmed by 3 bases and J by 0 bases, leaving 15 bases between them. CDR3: CASSLVMTAPSGANVLTF. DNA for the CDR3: TGTGCCAGCAGCTTGGTGATGACTGCCCCCTCTGGGGCCAACGTCCTGACTTTC.

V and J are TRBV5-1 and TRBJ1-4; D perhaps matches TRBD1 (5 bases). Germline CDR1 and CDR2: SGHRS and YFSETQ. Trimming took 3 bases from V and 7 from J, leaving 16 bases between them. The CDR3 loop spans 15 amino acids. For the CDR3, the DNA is TGCGCCAGCAGCTCCTCGGGGGACTCAGGTGAAAAACTGTTTTTT. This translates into CASSSSGDSGEKLFF.

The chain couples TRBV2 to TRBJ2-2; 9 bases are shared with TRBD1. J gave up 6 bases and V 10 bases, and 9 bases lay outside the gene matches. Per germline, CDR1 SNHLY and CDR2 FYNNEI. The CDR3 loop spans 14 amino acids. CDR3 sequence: CATRTGEGSGELFF. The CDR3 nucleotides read TGTGCCACACGGACAGGGGAAGGGTCCGGGGAGCTGTTTTTT.

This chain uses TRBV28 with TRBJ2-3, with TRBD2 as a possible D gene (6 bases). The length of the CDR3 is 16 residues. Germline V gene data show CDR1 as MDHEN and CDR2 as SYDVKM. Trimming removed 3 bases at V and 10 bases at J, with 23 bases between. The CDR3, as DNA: TGTGCCAGCAGTTTCCGGCGAGCGGGTCTCGTCGGTGCGCAGTATTTT. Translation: CASSFRRAGLVGAQYF.

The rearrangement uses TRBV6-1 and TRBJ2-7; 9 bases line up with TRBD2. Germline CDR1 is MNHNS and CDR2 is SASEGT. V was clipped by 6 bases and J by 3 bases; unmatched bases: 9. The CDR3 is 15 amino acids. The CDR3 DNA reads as TGTGCCAGCAGGGACGTTAGCGGGAGCGGCTACGAGCAGTACTTC. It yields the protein CASRDVSGSGYEQYF.